This T cell receptor (beta chain) was documented in a study of cytomegalovirus exposure and HLA in healthy donors. Study outcomes and limitations: Later on, a genetic analysis was performed. It linked a missense variant in DCLRE1C with V- and J-gene trimming of TCR beta. V segments that were indistinguishable, TRBV6-2 and TRBV6-3 among them, were omitted from analysis. A previous analysis found most TCR beta V segments productive roughly 87% or roughly 30% of the time.

On this clone: Antigen: not known.

CDR1 is SGDLS, CDR2 YYNGEE, per germline. V trimming: 4 bases; J trimming: 3 bases; junction bases outside the gene matches: 7. This CDR3 has 15 residues. 60 Vbeta and 13 Jbeta primers were used in PCR. The assay was immunoSEQ multiplex PCR, and TCRdb's table has in-frame clones only and misses some. Of roughly 110,000 clones listed, approximately 73% are singletons. This chain connects TRBV9 to TRBJ2-1; TRBD2 matches 7 bases. Sample: PBMCs. The TCR originated in a man aged 30 to 45 in good health and CMV-seronegative. The CDR3 is CASSSSGANYNEQFF. The CDR3 DNA is TGTGCCAGCAGCTCTAGCGGAGCTAACTACAATGAGCAGTTCTTC.